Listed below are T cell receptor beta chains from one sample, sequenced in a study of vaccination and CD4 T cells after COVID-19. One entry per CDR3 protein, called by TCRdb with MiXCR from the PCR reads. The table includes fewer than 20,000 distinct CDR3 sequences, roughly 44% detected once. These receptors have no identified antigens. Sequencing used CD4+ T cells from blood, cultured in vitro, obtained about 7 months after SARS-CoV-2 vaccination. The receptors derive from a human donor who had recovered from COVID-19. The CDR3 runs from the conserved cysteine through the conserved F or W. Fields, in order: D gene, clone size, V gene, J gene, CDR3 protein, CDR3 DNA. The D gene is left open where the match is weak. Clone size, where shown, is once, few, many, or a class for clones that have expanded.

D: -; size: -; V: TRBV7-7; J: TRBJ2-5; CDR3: CASSPDSRVTQYF; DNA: TGTGCTAGCAGCCCCGACAGTAGGGTGACCCAGTACTTC
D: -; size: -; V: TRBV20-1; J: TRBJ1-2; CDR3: CSASRGTDYGYTF; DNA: TGCAGTGCGAGCCGGGGAACGGACTATGGCTACACCTTC
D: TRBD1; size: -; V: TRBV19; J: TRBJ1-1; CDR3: CASSMGTGYPEAFF; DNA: TGTGCCAGTAGTATGGGGACAGGGTACCCTGAAGCTTTCTTT
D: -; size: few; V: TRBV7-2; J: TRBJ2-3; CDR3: CASSEDSFDTQYF; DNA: TGTGCCAGCAGCGAGGACAGCTTCGATACGCAGTATTTT
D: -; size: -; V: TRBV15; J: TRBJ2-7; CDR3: CATSRPGRLYEQYF; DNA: TGTGCCACCAGCAGGCCGGGACGGCTCTACGAGCAGTACTTC
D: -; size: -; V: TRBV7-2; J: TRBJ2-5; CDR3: CASSHDGTSGETQYF; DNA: TGTGCCAGCAGCCACGATGGGACTTCGGGGGAGACCCAGTACTTC
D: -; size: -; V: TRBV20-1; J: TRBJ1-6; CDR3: CSARDGWAGDSSPLHF; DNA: TGCAGTGCTAGAGATGGTTGGGCAGGGGATAGTTCACCCCTCCACTTT
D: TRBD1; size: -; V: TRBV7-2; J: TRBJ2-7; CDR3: CASSRDRRLGEQYF; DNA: TGTGCCAGCAGCCGGGACAGAAGATTGGGCGAGCAGTACTTC
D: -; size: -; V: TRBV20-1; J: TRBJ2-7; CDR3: CSAPSRGGPGNEQYF; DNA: TGCAGTGCCCCATCTCGGGGCGGGCCGGGGAACGAGCAGTACTTC
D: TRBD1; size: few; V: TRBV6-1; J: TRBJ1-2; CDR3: CASSPTGQGFYGYTF; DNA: TGTGCCAGCAGTCCGACGGGACAGGGGTTCTATGGCTACACCTTC
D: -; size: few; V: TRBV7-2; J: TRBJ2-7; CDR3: CASSSQSEFEQYF; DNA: TGTGCCAGCAGCTCCCAATCAGAGTTCGAGCAGTACTTC
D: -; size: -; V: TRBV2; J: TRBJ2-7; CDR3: CASSDQGATYEQYF; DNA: TGTGCCAGCAGTGACCAGGGAGCAACCTACGAGCAGTACTTC
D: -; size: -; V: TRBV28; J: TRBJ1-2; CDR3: CQTGSTNYGYTF; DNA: TGTCAGACGGGATCTACTAACTATGGCTACACCTTC
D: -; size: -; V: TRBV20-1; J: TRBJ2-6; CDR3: CSVPHPTPSSGANVLTF; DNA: TGCAGTGTGCCCCATCCTACGCCCAGCTCTGGGGCCAACGTCCTGACTTTC
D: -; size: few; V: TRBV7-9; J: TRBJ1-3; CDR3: CATSRGGDTIYF; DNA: TGTGCCACCAGCCGGGGGGGTGACACCATATATTTT
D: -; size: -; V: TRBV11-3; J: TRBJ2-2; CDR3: CASSLRGARTGELFF; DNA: TGTGCCAGCAGCTTACGGGGGGCTCGGACCGGGGAGCTGTTTTTT
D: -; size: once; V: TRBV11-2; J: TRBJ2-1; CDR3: CASSLGRADNEQFF; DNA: TGTGCCAGCAGCTTAGGCAGGGCGGACAATGAGCAGTTCTTC
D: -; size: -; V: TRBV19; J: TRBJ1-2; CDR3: CASNGGLNYGYTF; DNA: TGTGCCAGTAACGGGGGGCTTAACTATGGCTACACCTTC
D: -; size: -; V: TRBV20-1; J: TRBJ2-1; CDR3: CSASRGLGNEQFF; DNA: TGCAGTGCTAGTCGCGGTCTCGGCAATGAGCAGTTCTTC
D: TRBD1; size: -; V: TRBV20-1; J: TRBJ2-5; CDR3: CSADRVQETQYF; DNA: TGCAGTGCTGACAGGGTACAAGAGACCCAGTACTTC
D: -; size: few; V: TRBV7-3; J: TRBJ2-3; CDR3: CASSSGWGTHGDTQYF; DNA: TGTGCCAGCAGCTCCGGGTGGGGGACGCACGGAGATACGCAGTATTTT
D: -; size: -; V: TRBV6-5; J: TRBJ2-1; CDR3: CASSYRGQARFF; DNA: TGTGCCAGCAGTTACCGGGGCCAGGCGAGGTTCTTC
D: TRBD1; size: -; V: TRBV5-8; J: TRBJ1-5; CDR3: CASSWGPGTGSQPQHF; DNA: TGTGCCAGCAGCTGGGGACCCGGGACAGGGAGCCAGCCCCAGCATTTT
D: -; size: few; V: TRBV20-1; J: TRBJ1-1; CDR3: CSALNSFRELDTEAFF; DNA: TGCAGTGCCCTGAATAGTTTCAGGGAGTTGGACACTGAAGCTTTCTTT
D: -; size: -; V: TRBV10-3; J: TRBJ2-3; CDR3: CAISVSGGTDTQYF; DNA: TGTGCCATCAGTGTGTCAGGGGGCACAGATACGCAGTATTTT
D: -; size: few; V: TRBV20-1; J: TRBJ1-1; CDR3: CSVVLQATRAFF; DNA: TGCAGTGTCGTTTTACAGGCCACTCGAGCTTTCTTT
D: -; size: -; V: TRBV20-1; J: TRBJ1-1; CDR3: CSARRGDTEAFF; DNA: TGCAGTGCAAGACGGGGGGATACTGAAGCTTTCTTT
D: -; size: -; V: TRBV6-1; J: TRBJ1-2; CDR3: CASRGQSIYGYTF; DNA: TGTGCCAGCCGAGGACAGTCAATCTATGGCTACACCTTC
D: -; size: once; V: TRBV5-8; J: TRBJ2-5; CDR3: CASSPIGQETQYF; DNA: TGTGCCAGCAGCCCAATTGGCCAAGAGACCCAGTACTTC
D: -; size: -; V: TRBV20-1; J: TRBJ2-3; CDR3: CSATRKGGSADTQYF; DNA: TGCAGTGCTACTCGTAAGGGAGGTAGCGCAGATACGCAGTATTTT
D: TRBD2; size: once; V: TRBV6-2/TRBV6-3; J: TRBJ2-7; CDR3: CASSTTSGRYEQYF; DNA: TGTGCCAGCAGCACGACTAGCGGGAGGTACGAGCAGTACTTC
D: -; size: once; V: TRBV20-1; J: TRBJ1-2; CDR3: CSARAPGASHGYTF; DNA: TGCAGTGCTAGGGCGCCAGGGGCAAGTCATGGCTACACCTTC
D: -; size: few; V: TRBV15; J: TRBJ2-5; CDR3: CATMERGTQYF; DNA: TGTGCCACCATGGAACGTGGGACCCAGTACTTC
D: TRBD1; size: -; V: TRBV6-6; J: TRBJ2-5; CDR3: CASSERPRGRETQYF; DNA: TGTGCCAGCAGCGAAAGACCCAGGGGGAGAGAGACCCAGTACTTC
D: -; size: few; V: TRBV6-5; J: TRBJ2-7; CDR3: CASSYSSTYKQEQYF; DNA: TGTGCCAGCAGTTACTCGAGTACGTACAAACAGGAGCAGTACTTC